These T cell receptor beta chains were read from a single sample in a study of CD8 T cells in ankylosing spondylitis. Each CDR3 protein gets one entry after TCRdb re-called the 5' RACE reads with MiXCR. The sample records around 390,000 distinct CDR3 sequences, around 22% being singletons. Sample: blood, either unsorted or a sorted T cell fraction (not recorded which). These TCRs come from a male donor with ankylosing spondylitis. The CDR3 runs from the conserved cysteine through the conserved F or W. A D gene is named only where the DNA matches it firmly. Clone size, where shown, is once, few, many, or a class for clones that have expanded.

clone size: few; V gene: TRBV28; D gene: NA; J gene: TRBJ2-4; CDR3 protein: CASSSAQRIQYF; CDR3 DNA: TGTGCCAGCAGTTCAGCCCAGCGCATTCAGTACTTC
clone size: NA; V gene: TRBV20-1; D gene: TRBD1; J gene: TRBJ2-2; CDR3 protein: CSATRQGEGGELFF; CDR3 DNA: TGCAGTGCGACCCGACAGGGGGAGGGCGGGGAGCTGTTTTTT
clone size: NA; V gene: TRBV7-9; D gene: NA; J gene: TRBJ1-2; CDR3 protein: CASSIGPRYGYTF; CDR3 DNA: TGTGCCAGCAGCATAGGACCGCGCTATGGCTACACCTTC
clone size: NA; V gene: TRBV27; D gene: NA; J gene: TRBJ1-2; CDR3 protein: CASSYQGSNYGYTF; CDR3 DNA: TGTGCCAGCAGTTACCAGGGCTCTAACTATGGCTACACCTTC
clone size: few; V gene: TRBV20-1; D gene: TRBD1; J gene: TRBJ1-4; CDR3 protein: CSAPGGAGVDEKLFF; CDR3 DNA: TGCAGTGCCCCAGGGGGGGCAGGGGTGGATGAAAAACTGTTTTTT
clone size: NA; V gene: TRBV3-1; D gene: NA; J gene: TRBJ2-1; CDR3 protein: CASSQERRGRVLNNEQFF; CDR3 DNA: TGTGCCAGCAGCCAAGAGAGGAGAGGACGGGTTCTTAACAATGAGCAGTTCTTC
clone size: NA; V gene: TRBV28; D gene: NA; J gene: TRBJ2-1; CDR3 protein: CALSAGAVNEQFF; CDR3 DNA: TGTGCCCTTAGCGCGGGGGCGGTCAATGAGCAGTTCTTC
clone size: many; V gene: TRBV12-3/TRBV12-4; D gene: NA; J gene: TRBJ1-4; CDR3 protein: CASRATTGIEKLFF; CDR3 DNA: TGTGCCAGCAGGGCAACTACAGGGATCGAAAAACTGTTTTTT
clone size: few; V gene: TRBV11-3; D gene: NA; J gene: TRBJ2-7; CDR3 protein: CASSLLGNGEQYF; CDR3 DNA: TGTGCCAGCAGCTTATTAGGGAATGGCGAGCAGTACTTC
clone size: few; V gene: TRBV18; D gene: TRBD1; J gene: TRBJ1-6; CDR3 protein: CASSPSGTGGLSSYNSPLHF; CDR3 DNA: TGTGCCAGCTCACCATCCGGGACAGGAGGATTAAGCTCCTATAATTCACCCCTCCACTTT
clone size: once; V gene: TRBV20-1; D gene: NA; J gene: TRBJ2-1; CDR3 protein: CSARAPIARREQFF; CDR3 DNA: TGCAGTGCTAGAGCCCCTATTGCCCGCCGTGAGCAGTTCTTC
clone size: NA; V gene: TRBV4-1; D gene: NA; J gene: TRBJ2-5; CDR3 protein: CASSQWVGETQYF; CDR3 DNA: TGCGCCAGCAGCCAATGGGTTGGAGAGACCCAGTACTTC
clone size: NA; V gene: TRBV7-2; D gene: NA; J gene: TRBJ2-3; CDR3 protein: CASSLITIRWDTQYF; CDR3 DNA: TGTGCCAGCAGCTTAATAACTATTCGTTGGGATACGCAGTATTTT
clone size: few; V gene: TRBV20-1; D gene: NA; J gene: TRBJ2-4; CDR3 protein: CSAGANRGADIQYF; CDR3 DNA: TGCAGTGCTGGGGCCAATAGGGGGGCGGACATTCAGTACTTC
clone size: NA; V gene: TRBV6-1; D gene: TRBD1; J gene: TRBJ2-7; CDR3 protein: CASRRTGTELYEQYF; CDR3 DNA: TGTGCCAGCAGACGGACCGGGACAGAGTTGTACGAGCAGTACTTC
clone size: NA; V gene: TRBV28; D gene: NA; J gene: TRBJ2-1; CDR3 protein: CASSSDFVGTYNEQFF; CDR3 DNA: TGTGCCAGCAGTTCTGACTTCGTGGGAACCTACAATGAGCAGTTCTTC
clone size: NA; V gene: TRBV5-1; D gene: TRBD2; J gene: TRBJ2-3; CDR3 protein: CASSLTSGPDTQYF; CDR3 DNA: TGCGCCAGCAGCTTGACTAGCGGGCCAGATACGCAGTATTTT
clone size: many; V gene: TRBV5-1; D gene: TRBD1; J gene: TRBJ2-3; CDR3 protein: CASSYRDRGTDTQYF; CDR3 DNA: TGCGCCAGCAGCTACCGGGACAGAGGCACAGATACGCAGTATTTT
clone size: few; V gene: TRBV5-1; D gene: NA; J gene: TRBJ2-5; CDR3 protein: CASSLVGHSETQYF; CDR3 DNA: TGCGCCAGCAGCTTGGTAGGGCATTCGGAGACCCAGTACTTC
clone size: many; V gene: TRBV7-9; D gene: NA; J gene: TRBJ2-3; CDR3 protein: CASSLSRVPDTQYF; CDR3 DNA: TGTGCCAGCAGCCTAAGTAGGGTCCCAGATACGCAGTATTTT
clone size: few; V gene: TRBV10-3; D gene: NA; J gene: TRBJ1-1; CDR3 protein: CAISDPAGQGTEAFF; CDR3 DNA: TGTGCCATCAGTGACCCGGCGGGGCAGGGGACTGAAGCTTTCTTT
clone size: few; V gene: TRBV6-2/TRBV6-3; D gene: NA; J gene: TRBJ2-3; CDR3 protein: CASSFLLGSTDTQYF; CDR3 DNA: TGTGCCAGCAGTTTCCTACTGGGAAGCACAGATACGCAGTATTTT
clone size: few; V gene: TRBV9; D gene: NA; J gene: TRBJ1-3; CDR3 protein: CASSEAGSGNTIYF; CDR3 DNA: TGTGCCAGCAGCGAAGCCGGGTCTGGAAACACCATATATTTT
clone size: NA; V gene: TRBV28; D gene: TRBD1; J gene: TRBJ2-5; CDR3 protein: CASGGDRGGETQYF; CDR3 DNA: TGTGCCAGCGGCGGGGACAGGGGGGGAGAGACCCAGTACTTC
clone size: NA; V gene: TRBV7-3; D gene: NA; J gene: TRBJ2-7; CDR3 protein: CASSPRGGYEQYF; CDR3 DNA: TGTGCCAGCAGCCCCAGGGGGGGCTACGAGCAGTACTTC
clone size: NA; V gene: TRBV15; D gene: NA; J gene: TRBJ2-7; CDR3 protein: CATSNQGGTYEQYF; CDR3 DNA: TGTGCCACCAGCAACCAGGGGGGGACCTACGAGCAGTACTTC
clone size: NA; V gene: TRBV20-1; D gene: TRBD2; J gene: TRBJ2-1; CDR3 protein: CSAREAGRAGAYNEQFF; CDR3 DNA: TGCAGTGCTAGAGAAGCAGGTCGAGCGGGAGCCTACAATGAGCAGTTCTTC
clone size: NA; V gene: TRBV28; D gene: TRBD2; J gene: TRBJ2-7; CDR3 protein: CASSIPGLAGMSSYEQYF; CDR3 DNA: TGTGCCAGCAGTATACCGGGACTAGCGGGCATGAGCTCCTACGAGCAGTACTTC
clone size: NA; V gene: TRBV21-1; D gene: NA; J gene: TRBJ2-2; CDR3 protein: CASSKALIAGVTGELFF; CDR3 DNA: TGTGCCAGCAGCAAAGCGCTCATAGCGGGAGTTACCGGGGAGCTGTTTTTT
clone size: NA; V gene: TRBV7-3; D gene: NA; J gene: TRBJ2-7; CDR3 protein: CASSQGGNYEQYF; CDR3 DNA: TGTGCCAGCAGCCAAGGGGGAAATTACGAGCAGTACTTC
clone size: NA; V gene: TRBV10-3; D gene: TRBD1; J gene: TRBJ2-1; CDR3 protein: CAISNPGQDPAEQFF; CDR3 DNA: TGTGCCATCAGTAACCCGGGACAGGATCCTGCTGAGCAGTTCTTC
clone size: NA; V gene: TRBV5-1; D gene: NA; J gene: TRBJ1-1; CDR3 protein: CASSFLGVDTEAFF; CDR3 DNA: TGCGCCAGCAGCTTCTTAGGGGTGGACACTGAAGCTTTCTTT
clone size: many; V gene: TRBV4-1; D gene: TRBD1; J gene: TRBJ1-4; CDR3 protein: CASSQVTGATNEKLFF; CDR3 DNA: TGCGCCAGCAGCCAAGTAACAGGGGCAACTAATGAAAAACTGTTTTTT
clone size: NA; V gene: TRBV20-1; D gene: TRBD2; J gene: TRBJ2-3; CDR3 protein: CSARGASGRTTDTQYF; CDR3 DNA: TGCAGTGCTAGAGGCGCTAGCGGGAGGACAACAGATACGCAGTATTTT
clone size: few; V gene: TRBV28; D gene: TRBD1; J gene: TRBJ1-1; CDR3 protein: CASSLEDRTKEAFF; CDR3 DNA: TGTGCCAGCAGTTTAGAGGACAGGACTAAGGAAGCTTTCTTT
clone size: NA; V gene: TRBV28; D gene: TRBD2; J gene: TRBJ2-7; CDR3 protein: CASSFNHRTSGRANYEQYF; CDR3 DNA: TGTGCCAGCAGCTTCAACCACCGGACTAGCGGGAGGGCGAACTACGAGCAGTACTTC
clone size: many; V gene: TRBV28; D gene: NA; J gene: TRBJ2-3; CDR3 protein: CASSLFSPTPRGTDTQYF; CDR3 DNA: TGTGCCAGCAGTTTATTCTCCCCGACTCCCCGCGGGACAGATACGCAGTATTTT
clone size: NA; V gene: TRBV12-3/TRBV12-4; D gene: TRBD1; J gene: TRBJ2-3; CDR3 protein: CASSSRQGRTDTQYF; CDR3 DNA: TGTGCCAGCAGTTCCCGACAGGGACGCACAGATACGCAGTATTTT
clone size: few; V gene: TRBV2; D gene: TRBD2; J gene: TRBJ2-2; CDR3 protein: CASKATSGNTGELFF; CDR3 DNA: TGTGCCAGCAAGGCCACTAGCGGGAACACCGGGGAGCTGTTTTTT
clone size: NA; V gene: TRBV7-8; D gene: TRBD2; J gene: TRBJ2-3; CDR3 protein: CASSMGGSTDTQYF; CDR3 DNA: TGTGCCAGCAGCATGGGGGGGTCCACAGATACGCAGTATTTT
clone size: few; V gene: TRBV7-9; D gene: NA; J gene: TRBJ1-1; CDR3 protein: CASSLFAGRHTEAFF; CDR3 DNA: TGTGCCAGCAGCTTATTCGCTGGGCGGCACACTGAAGCTTTCTTT
clone size: few; V gene: TRBV20-1; D gene: TRBD2; J gene: TRBJ2-7; CDR3 protein: CSASGGGAFSYEQYF; CDR3 DNA: TGCAGTGCTAGCGGGGGGGGCGCTTTCTCCTACGAGCAGTACTTC
clone size: NA; V gene: TRBV7-9; D gene: NA; J gene: TRBJ1-1; CDR3 protein: CASSPSLGLNTEAFF; CDR3 DNA: TGTGCCAGCAGCCCCTCGTTAGGATTGAACACTGAAGCTTTCTTT
clone size: NA; V gene: TRBV12-3/TRBV12-4; D gene: NA; J gene: TRBJ1-2; CDR3 protein: CASSTDSNYGYTF; CDR3 DNA: TGTGCCAGCAGTACGGACAGTAACTATGGCTACACCTTC
clone size: NA; V gene: TRBV5-5; D gene: NA; J gene: TRBJ2-7; CDR3 protein: CASSLAPRGWGIYEQYF; CDR3 DNA: TGTGCCAGCAGCTTGGCCCCCAGGGGTTGGGGGATCTACGAGCAGTACTTC
clone size: few; V gene: TRBV29-1; D gene: NA; J gene: TRBJ1-1; CDR3 protein: CSVEGGLDEAFF; CDR3 DNA: TGCAGCGTTGAAGGGGGGTTGGATGAAGCTTTCTTT